The table lists the clone carrying this TCR beta chain with a count of one. Germline CDR1 MDHEN, CDR2 SYDVKM. V lost 2 bases and J lost 4; bases outside the gene matches: 2. The CDR3 has 13 residues. The sample comes from a study of technical replicates of blood from a handful of donors. The repertoire was sequenced with immunoSEQ multiplex PCR; TCRdb's copy has only in-frame clones and lacks some. Of around 93,000 clones detected, about 95% appear once; the ten largest clones hold 0.33%. Sequencing was performed on T cells isolated from PBMCs. This receptor was taken from a human donor in good health. The chain carries TRBV28 and TRBJ2-7, with 7 bases matching TRBD2. CDR3 sequence: CASSLTSEYEQYF. In nucleotides, the CDR3 is TGTGCCAGCAGTTTAACTAGCGAGTACGAGCAGTACTTC. The variable domain in full, with the rest retrieved from reference TRBV28 and TRBJ2-7, is DVKVTQSSRYLVKRTGEKVFLECVQDMDHENMFWYRQDPGLGLRLIYFSYDVKMKEKGDIPEGYSVSREKKERFSLILESASTNQTSMYLCASSLTSEYEQYFGPGTRLTVT.